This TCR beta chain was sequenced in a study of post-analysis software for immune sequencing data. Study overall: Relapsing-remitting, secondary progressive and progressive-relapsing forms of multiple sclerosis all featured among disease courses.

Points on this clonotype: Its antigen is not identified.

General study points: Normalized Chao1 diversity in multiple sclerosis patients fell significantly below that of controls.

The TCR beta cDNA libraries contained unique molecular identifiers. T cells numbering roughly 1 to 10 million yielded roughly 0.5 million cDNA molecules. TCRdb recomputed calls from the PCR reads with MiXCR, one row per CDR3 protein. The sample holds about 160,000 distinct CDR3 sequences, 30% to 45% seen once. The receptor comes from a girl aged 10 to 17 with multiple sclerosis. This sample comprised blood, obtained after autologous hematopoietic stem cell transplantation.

The CDR3: CASSADRENTEAFF. CDR3 in DNA: TGTGCCAGCAGCGCCGACAGGGAGAACACTGAAGCTTTCTTT. The rearrangement uses TRBV9 and TRBJ1-1; 7 nucleotides line up with TRBD1. Germline trimming cut 3 bases from V and 1 base from J; bases unmatched to any gene: 3. This CDR3 contains 14 residues. Germline lookup yields CDR1 SGDLS and CDR2 YYNGEE.